This T cell receptor beta chain was obtained from a study of T-cell reconstitution after alpha-beta-depleted transplantation in children. General study findings and limits: T-cell numbers and diversity, one year after transplant, stemmed largely from T cells that were newly produced. Day-60 TCRbeta diversity that was high in some patients was derived from surviving recipient T cells and thymic progenitors. Roughly two months post-transplant, alpha-beta T cells reportedly originated from several hundred graft clones that had expanded.

Trimming removed 3 bases from V and 1 base from J, with 10 bases in between. CDR3 length: 16 amino acids. Germline V lookup: CDR1 MNHEY, CDR2 SVGAGI. Preparation of the TCRbeta library involved a method that used unique molecular identifiers. One entry per CDR3 protein, called by TCRdb with MiXCR from the PCR reads. The data contain a few hundred thousand distinct CDR3 sequences, 20% to 30% of them singletons. To note about this clonotype: No antigen is known for it.

The source was PBMCs, collected before TCRalphabeta/CD19-depleted stem cell transplant. The TCR sequence derives from a boy in the first two years of life with Wiskott-Aldrich syndrome, due to receive a stem cell transplant. The chain joins TRBV6-5 to TRBJ2-6, with D perhaps TRBD2 (5 bases). The CDR3 sequence is CASSYNPGSGANVLTF. The DNA of the CDR3 is TGTGCCAGCAGTTATAACCCGGGGTCTGGGGCCAACGTCCTGACTTTC.